This TCR beta chain was obtained from a study of monozygotic twins with inflammatory bowel disease. TCRalpha and TCRbeta cDNA was put through two nested PCRs of approximately 17 and 9 cycles. For each CDR3 protein, TCRdb gives one entry from its re-call of the 5' RACE reads, without DNA. This table lists approximately 210,000 distinct CDR3 sequences. The source is a human donor with ulcerative colitis or Crohn's disease, or a healthy co-twin of an affected twin (not recorded which). Sequencing used blood.

CDR3 in amino acids: CASSPSGQGIYEQYF. V and J are TRBV5-5 and TRBJ2-7; no DNA is available, so the TRBD1 call from TCRdb remains unchecked. The germline CDR1 and CDR2 sequences are SGHKS and YYEKEE (reference sequence). The CDR3 runs 15 residues.